This T cell receptor (beta chain) was retrieved from a study of blood T cell repertoires in COVID-19. For the study at large: Acute and convalescent COVID-19 specimens originated in the United States, Italy and Spain.

CDR3 size: 13 residues. Deletions cut 6 bases from V and 8 bases from J, with 16 bases between. Germline values: CDR1 SQVTM, CDR2 ANQGSEA. The Seattle patients joined while their infection was active and were tracked longitudinally afterward. The data were produced by immunoSEQ multiplex PCR, yet TCRdb's version contains in-frame clones alone and is incomplete. The sample yields about 180,000 clones, 83% seen once. The chain is built from TRBV29-1 and TRBJ2-2, with D possibly matching TRBD1 (5 bases). The clonotype comes from a woman aged 65 to 85 with COVID-19, enrolled during active disease. Sequencing was carried out using peripheral blood. CDR3 in amino acids: CSVAAQEVGELFF. The CDR3 DNA reads as TGCAGCGTCGCTGCACAGGAAGTTGGGGAGCTGTTTTTT.